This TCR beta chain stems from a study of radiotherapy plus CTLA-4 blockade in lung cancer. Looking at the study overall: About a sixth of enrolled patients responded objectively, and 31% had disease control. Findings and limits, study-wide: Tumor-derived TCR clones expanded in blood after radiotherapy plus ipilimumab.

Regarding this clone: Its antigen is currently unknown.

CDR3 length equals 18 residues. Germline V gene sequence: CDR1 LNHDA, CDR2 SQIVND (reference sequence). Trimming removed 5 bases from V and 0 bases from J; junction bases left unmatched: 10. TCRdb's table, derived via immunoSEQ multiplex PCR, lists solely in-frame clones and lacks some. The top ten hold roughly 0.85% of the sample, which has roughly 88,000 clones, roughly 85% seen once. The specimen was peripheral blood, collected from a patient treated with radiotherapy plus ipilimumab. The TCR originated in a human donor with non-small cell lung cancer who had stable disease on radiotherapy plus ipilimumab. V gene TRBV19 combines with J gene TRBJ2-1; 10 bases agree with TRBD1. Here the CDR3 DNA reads TGTGCCAGTAGTCCTCCGGGACAGGGGTTGAGCTCCTACAATGAGCAGTTCTTC. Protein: CASSPPGQGLSSYNEQFF.